This T cell receptor beta chain was retrieved from a study of blood T cell repertoires in COVID-19 (TCRdb year 2020). Describing the broader study: Collaborator samples came from the United States, Italy and Spain and covered acute and convalescent phases of COVID-19. The prospective study material was composed of cDNA or gDNA derived from T cells, B-cell-depleted T cells, or PBMCs. Deeply sampled blood TCRbeta repertoires from subjects exposed to, actively infected with, or recovered from COVID-19 were included in the dataset. A freely available public database, intended as a resource for researchers studying the immune response to SARS-CoV-2, is where the repertoires were released. The samples were drawn from two sources: the first 160 participants of the ongoing ImmuneRACE study, and 1,200 or so subjects contributed by 6 global collaborators. The sample metadata nearly always contained a de-identified subject ID, COVID-19 status, age in years and sex. Where available, HLA class I and class II types were obtained from metadata supplied by the sample provider rather than from assay-based typing.

CDR1 KGHSH and CDR2 LQKENI are derived from the germline V gene. Reading from cysteine to phenylalanine, the CDR3 counts 14 amino acids. Left in the record is the CDR3 DNA by itself, 42 bases read in frame from the first base. Trimmed from V: 2 bases; trimmed from J: 7 bases; junction bases lacking a gene match: 4. General study outcomes and caveats: The quantity of clinical and demographic metadata differed by source and by participant and was supplied without curation.

Whole blood was collected in K2EDTA tubes by collaborating institutions according to the institutions' own protocols. For TCRbeta analysis, collaborators shipped samples in one of three forms: frozen whole blood, isolated PBMCs, or DNA extracted from either of those sample types. The immunoSEQ Assay, a bias-controlled multiplex PCR, was used to amplify TCRbeta CDR3 regions from genomic DNA. In the paper's pipeline: The number of nucleated cells in each sample was estimated by amplification of reference gene primers within the assay. To quantify the absolute abundance of each unique TCRbeta CDR3 rearrangement, sequence reads were collapsed and filtered. For each sample, productive Simpson clonality was calculated as the square root of Simpson's diversity index over productive rearrangements. TCRdb's version of the immuneACCESS table is confined to in-frame rearrangements and falls short of the full clone set. An unresolved V gene accounts for under half of the shortfall where checked; the remainder is of unknown origin. That table gives V, J and clone size, and the DNA gave D and trimming. This sample lists 100,000 to 150,000 clones; around nine tenths were detected once. The top ten clones comprise less than 2.5% of the sample.

Notes on this clone: Its antigen specificity is not known. No base quality information exists; no much larger clone differs at one position.

The sequenced sample consisted of peripheral blood. This clonotype was sampled from a man in his 70s with active COVID-19. The rearranged segments are TRBV18 and TRBJ2-7; TRBD1 fits 11 bases in the junction. The CDR3 region reads CASSPGQGANEQYF. Here is the DNA: TGTGCCAGCTCACCAGGACAGGGGGCTAATGAGCAGTACTTC.